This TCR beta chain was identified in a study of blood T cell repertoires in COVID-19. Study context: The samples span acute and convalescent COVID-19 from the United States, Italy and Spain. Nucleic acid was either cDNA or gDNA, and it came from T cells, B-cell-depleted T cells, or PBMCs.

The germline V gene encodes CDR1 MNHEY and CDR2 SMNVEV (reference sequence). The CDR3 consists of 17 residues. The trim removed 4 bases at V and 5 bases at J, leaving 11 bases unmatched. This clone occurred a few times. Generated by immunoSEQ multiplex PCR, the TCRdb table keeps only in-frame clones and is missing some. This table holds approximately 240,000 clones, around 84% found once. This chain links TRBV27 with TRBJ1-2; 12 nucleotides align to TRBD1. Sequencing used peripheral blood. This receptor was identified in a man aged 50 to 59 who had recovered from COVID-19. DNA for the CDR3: TGTGCCAGCAGTTCCTACCGGGACAGGGGGCGGGGGTATGGCTACACCTTC. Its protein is CASSSYRDRGRGYGYTF.